These 22 T cell receptor beta chains were all obtained from the same sample, sequenced in a study of blood T cell repertoires in COVID-19. This table comes from immunoSEQ multiplex PCR, and its TCRdb copy is limited to in-frame clones, with some not included. This sample yields more than 150,000 clones, of which roughly 79% are seen a single time; roughly 28% belongs to the top ten. Material: peripheral blood. Source of these receptors: a woman aged 70 to 79 with acute or convalescent COVID-19.

With respect to this clone: Other DNA variants within this sample encode the same CDR3. This CDR3 is CASSQDGLASYEQYF. The CDR3 DNA sequence: TGTGCCAGCAGCCAAGACGGGCTAGCGAGCTACGAGCAGTACTTC. The rearrangement uses TRBV3-1 (or the pseudogene TRBV3-2) and TRBJ2-7, with a tentative D call TRBD2 (6 bases). The CDR3 contains 15 residues. V was clipped by 0 bases and J by 3 bases, with 12 bases between them. CDR1 LGHDT and CDR2 YNNKEL come from the germline V gene (reference sequence).

V usage is TRBV9 and J usage is TRBJ2-5, with 7 bases aligning to TRBD2. Germline loops: CDR1 SGDLS, CDR2 YYNGEE. The CDR3 has 13 residues. V was clipped by 7 bases and J by 5 bases; unmatched bases: 8. CDR3 sequence: CASSDGRTETQYF. For the CDR3, the DNA is TGTGCCAGCTCCGACGGGAGGACCGAGACCCAGTACTTC. The full variable domain, completed using reference TRBV9 and TRBJ2-5, is DSGVTQTPKHLITATGQRVTLRCSPRSGDLSVYWYQQSLDQGLQFLIQYYNGEERAKGNILERFSAQQFPDLHSELNLSSLELGDSALYFCASSDGRTETQYFGPGTRLLVL.

The chain carries TRBV7-2 and TRBJ2-2; 13 positions match TRBD2. The length of the CDR3 is 17 residues. Losses at the gene ends were 1 base for V and 8 bases for J; bases not matched to a gene: 7. CDR1 and CDR2 (germline): SGHTA, FQGNSA. CDR3 region: CASSLDRLAGGFGELFF. The DNA for the CDR3 is TGTGCCAGCAGCTTAGACCGACTAGCGGGAGGTTTTGGGGAGCTGTTTTTT.

The chain has TRBV5-6 and TRBJ1-1, with TRBD1 matching 8 bases. The CDR3 spans 15 residues. Per the germline V gene, CDR1 is SGHDT and CDR2 is YYEEEE. V dropped 4 bases and J dropped 1; count of bases not matched to a gene: 6. The CDR3 is CASSPRDRPNTEAFF. The CDR3 DNA is TGTGCCAGCAGCCCCCGGGACAGGCCGAACACTGAAGCTTTCTTT.

The chain is built from TRBV10-3 and TRBJ1-1, with a tentative D call TRBD1 (5 bases). The CDR3 spans 14 residues. Germline V gene data show CDR1 as ENHRY and CDR2 as SYGVKD. V was trimmed by 0 bases and J by 1 base, leaving 6 bases between them. DNA of the CDR3: TGTGCCATCAGTGAGTCCAGGGAGAACACTGAAGCTTTCTTT. Translated, it gives CAISESRENTEAFF.

This chain uses TRBV10-2 with TRBJ1-4; no definite D call. CDR3 length: 15 amino acids. V shed 4 bases and J shed 5 bases, with 14 bases lying between them. CDR1 is WSHSY and CDR2 is SAAADI in the germline V gene. CDR3 bases: TGCGCCAGCAGTGTGTCGCAGGCTGGAAATGAAAAACTGTTTTTT. Translated, it gives CASSVSQAGNEKLFF.

V usage is TRBV6-5 and J usage is TRBJ2-5; tentative D call: TRBD1 (8 bases). The germline V and J ends were trimmed by 6 bases and 2 bases, with 16 bases remaining between them. The CDR3 covers 15 residues. CDR1 and CDR2 (germline): MNHEY, SVGAGI. This chain's CDR3 is CASRMIQGGQETQYF. In DNA form, the CDR3 reads TGTGCCAGCAGGATGATACAGGGGGGGCAAGAGACCCAGTACTTC.

The gene calls are TRBV11-2 and TRBJ2-7; no firm D call. Trimming cost V 4 bases and J 3 bases, with 10 bases left between them. This CDR3 contains 13 residues. CDR1 and CDR2 (germline): SGHAT, FQNNGV. In DNA, the CDR3 is TGTGCCAGCAGCTCATCCCGAGACTACGAGCAGTACTTC. Translation: CASSSSRDYEQYF.

This clone showed up just a few times. This rearrangement joins TRBV19 to TRBJ1-5; D is unclear. CDR1 and CDR2 from the germline V gene are LNHDA and SQIVND (reference sequence). This CDR3 is 15 amino acids long. V lost 3 bases, J lost 3 bases, and 12 bases lay in between. CDR3 coding DNA: TGTGCCAGTAGTATTTCACCCATACTCAATCAGCCCCAGCATTTT. Translated, it gives CASSISPILNQPQHF.

The chain combines TRBV14 with TRBJ2-7, with TRBD2 matching over 8 bases. CDR1 SGHDN and CDR2 FVKESK come from the germline V gene. This CDR3 has 18 residues. With 2 bases clipped from V and 9 bases from J, the junction kept 21 bases outside the gene matches. In DNA, the CDR3 is TGTGCCAGCAGCCAAATACCAGGAGGAAGTAGCGGGACGGAACGGCAGTACTTC. Its translation is CASSQIPGGSSGTERQYF.

As regards this clone: One end of the junction is discordant with germline, which a read error may explain. The chain carries TRBV7-2 and TRBJ1-1; no definite D call. The CDR3 has 13 amino acids. CDR1 is SGHTA and CDR2 is FQGNSA in the germline V gene. The CDR3, as DNA: TGTGCCAGCAGCTACCGCGGGAACCCTGAAGCTTTCTTT. Protein sequence: CASSYRGNPEAFF.

The gene calls are TRBV7-2 and TRBJ1-2; possibly TRBD1 for D (5 bases). The CDR3 covers 13 residues. Germline V CDR1 and CDR2: SGHTA, FQGNSA. V gave up 5 bases and J gave up 4 bases, with 11 bases separating them. CDR3 protein: CASSLVGPYGYTF. CDR3 bases: TGTGCCAGCAGCCTGGTGGGGCCCTATGGCTACACCTTC. The full variable domain, in which reference TRBV7-2 and TRBJ1-2 provide the parts outside the CDR3, is GAGVSQSPSNKVTEKGKDVELRCDPISGHTALYWYRQSLGQGLEFLIYFQGNSAPDKSGLPSDRFSAERTGGSVSTLTIQRTQQEDSAVYLCASSLVGPYGYTFGSGTRLTVV.

The rearrangement links TRBV5-4 to TRBJ1-2; tentatively, D is TRBD1 (6 bases). This CDR3 comprises 13 residues. Trimming pared 2 bases from V and 6 bases from J, leaving 11 bases between. The V gene's germline CDR1 is SGHNT and CDR2 YYREEE (reference sequence). CDR3 sequence (DNA): TGTGCCAGCAGCTTACAGGGTGCTGATGGCTACACCTTC. It is translated as CASSLQGADGYTF.

The CDR3 loop reads CASSTSLRGLFF. The CDR3 bases are TGTGCCAGCAGTACCTCCCTTCGGGGGCTGTTTTTT. The chain recombines TRBV12-3 or TRBV12-4 with TRBJ2-2, with a possible D match to TRBD2 (5 bases). CDR3 length: 12 residues. Trimming removed 5 bases at V and 13 bases at J, with 14 bases between.

The chain uses TRBV27 and TRBJ1-5; possibly TRBD1 for D (5 bases). The CDR3 is 14 amino acids. The V gene's germline CDR1 is MNHEY and CDR2 SMNVEV (reference sequence). Trimming took off 6 bases at V and 5 bases at J, with 14 bases between the two ends. CDR3 sequence: CASRRGVDHQPQHF. The CDR3 bases are TGTGCCAGCAGACGGGGGGTGGACCATCAGCCCCAGCATTTT.

The rearrangement uses TRBV30 and TRBJ1-5, with a possible D match to TRBD1 (6 bases). The V end was cut by 0 bases, the J end by 5 bases, with 14 bases between. Germline CDR1 reads GTSNPN; CDR2 reads SVGIG (reference sequence). This CDR3 comprises 15 residues. As DNA, the CDR3 is TGTGCCTGGAGTGTACGCGACAGGACCCATCAGCCCCAGCATTTT. Translating gives CAWSVRDRTHQPQHF.

The chain combines TRBV30 with TRBJ2-1; TRBD1 is a possible D gene (5 bases). V gave up 4 bases and J gave up 9 bases, with 13 bases separating them. This CDR3 contains 12 residues. Germline V CDR1 and CDR2: GTSNPN, SVGIG (reference sequence). The CDR3 DNA is TGTGCCTGGAATCTTCAGGGCGGTGAGCAGTTCTTC. Amino acids: CAWNLQGGEQFF.

The CDR3 protein is CASSLLRGFYGYTF. The CDR3 nucleotides read TGTGCCAGCAGCTTACTGCGGGGATTCTATGGCTACACCTTC. The chain links TRBV7-8 to TRBJ1-2; D is undetermined. Germline V CDR1 and CDR2: SGHVS, FQNEAQ. The V end lost 2 bases, the J end lost 4 bases, and 11 bases lay between the germline ends. The length of the CDR3 is 14 residues. The variable domain in full, completed from reference TRBV7-8 and TRBJ1-2, reads GAGVSQSPRYKVAKRGQDVALRCDPISGHVSLFWYQQALGQGPEFLTYFQNEAQLDKSGLPSDRFFAERPEGSVSTLKIQRTQQEDSAVYLCASSLLRGFYGYTFGSGTRLTVV.

The chain is built from TRBV19 and TRBJ2-7; 8 positions agree with TRBD2. The germline gives CDR1 LNHDA, CDR2 SQIVND (reference sequence). The CDR3 loop spans 14 amino acids. The J segment lost 7 bases and the V segment lost 6 bases, leaving 11 bases of the junction unmatched. The CDR3 here is CASRDSGTRGEQYF. In DNA form, the CDR3 reads TGTGCCAGTAGAGATAGCGGGACTCGAGGGGAGCAGTACTTC.

In this sample, this clone turned up a few times. The rearrangement uses TRBV5-1 and TRBJ2-7; 7 positions match TRBD2. Germline V CDR1 and CDR2: SGHRS, YFSETQ. With 1 base clipped from V and 0 bases from J, the junction kept 4 bases outside the gene matches. The CDR3 runs to 15 residues. The CDR3 DNA reads as TGCGCCAGCAGCTTGCGTGGGGAGGGCTCCTACGAGCAGTACTTC. Protein sequence: CASSLRGEGSYEQYF.

The chain couples TRBV5-5 to TRBJ2-7; 7 nucleotides match TRBD1. V lost 5 bases to trimming and J lost 0 bases; unmatched junction nucleotides: 8. Germline V gene lookup returns CDR1 SGHKS and CDR2 YYEKEE (reference sequence). This CDR3 comprises 15 residues. The CDR3 here is CASRYRTGDSYEQYF. For the CDR3, the DNA is TGTGCCAGCAGATACCGGACAGGTGACTCCTACGAGCAGTACTTC.

As for this clone: The junction differs from germline at one of its ends, possibly a read error. V is TRBV27 and J is TRBJ2-1, with 7 nucleotides matching TRBD2. Germline V lookup: CDR1 MNHEY, CDR2 SMNVEV (reference sequence). There are 13 residues in the CDR3. Here the CDR3 reads CASTHRDYDEQFF. In DNA, the CDR3 is TGTGCCAGCACCCACCGGGACTACGATGAGCAGTTCTTC.